The clone carrying this TCR beta chain occurred many times. The sample's time point: newly diagnosed GD, antithyroid drugs for less than 3 months. There was RNA extracted from PBMCs, and the TCR library was made from it. Sequencing libraries for TCR beta were prepared with iRepertoire HTBI primers and Arm-PCR of CDR3 regions. TCRdb reprocessed the multiplex PCR reads via MiXCR and lists one record per CDR3 protein. The table includes about 500,000 distinct CDR3 sequences, around 12% detected once. This sample stems from a study of regulatory T cells in long-lasting Graves disease. Per the germline V gene, CDR1 is GTSNPN and CDR2 is SVGIG (reference sequence). Deletions cut 5 bases from V and 0 bases from J, with 11 bases between. This CDR3 has 13 residues. The data also belong to a second study, concerning T cells in Graves' hyperthyroidism and ophthalmopathy.

V and J are TRBV30 and TRBJ2-7, with D tentatively TRBD1 (5 bases). This TCR was recovered from a young woman with Graves disease. This material consisted of peripheral blood mononuclear cells (PBMCs), taken at new diagnosis, from a patient treated with antithyroid drugs. The DNA for the CDR3 is TGTGCCTGGGCGCCAGGGAACTCCTACGAGCAGTACTTC. Translated, it gives CAWAPGNSYEQYF.